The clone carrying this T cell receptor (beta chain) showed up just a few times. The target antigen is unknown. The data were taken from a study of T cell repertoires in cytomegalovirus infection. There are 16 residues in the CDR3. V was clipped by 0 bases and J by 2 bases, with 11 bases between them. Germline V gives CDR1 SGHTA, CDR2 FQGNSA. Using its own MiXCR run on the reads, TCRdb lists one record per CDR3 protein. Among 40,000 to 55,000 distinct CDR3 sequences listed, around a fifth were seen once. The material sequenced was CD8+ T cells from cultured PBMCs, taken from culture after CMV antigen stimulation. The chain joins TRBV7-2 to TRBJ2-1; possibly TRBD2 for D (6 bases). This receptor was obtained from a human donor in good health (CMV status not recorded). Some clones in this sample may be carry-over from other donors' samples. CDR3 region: CASSLAGGVPYNEQFF. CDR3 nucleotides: TGTGCCAGCAGCTTAGCGGGCGGGGTCCCCTACAATGAGCAGTTCTTC.